This T cell receptor (beta chain) was obtained from a study of T cells in Graves' hyperthyroidism and ophthalmopathy. Study-level findings and limits: Separating ophthalmopathy from stable hyperthyroidism was achieved by a 13 V-J model.

Concerning this clonotype: What it recognizes is unknown. This may arise from a read error, as a much more abundant clone is one base away.

Amplified TCR beta CDR3 regions derived from RNA transcripts. Researchers ran a first-round RT-PCR on the TCR CDR3 using the HTBI primer set. MiXCR, applied by TCRdb to the multiplex PCR reads, yields one record per CDR3 protein. The data contain a few hundred thousand distinct CDR3 sequences, approximately 14% of them singletons. CDR3 length equals 14 residues. Trimming stripped 3 bases from V and 4 bases from J, with 12 bases between. Germline V lookup: CDR1 SGHTA, CDR2 FQGNSA. This sequence joins TRBV7-2 and TRBJ1-1; D call uncertain. The receptor comes from a woman aged 25 to 39 with Graves' hyperthyroidism. Sequences were obtained from blood. CDR3 DNA sequence: TGTGCCAGCAGCTTGATGAGGACGAGCACTGAAGCTTTCTTT. It is translated as CASSLMRTSTEAFF.